A single sample is the source of the 22 T cell receptor beta chains below, sequenced in a study of vaccination effects on CD4 cells after COVID-19. Prior to sequencing, the ViraFEST assay stimulated PBMC with viral peptide pools, which expanded the antigen-specific CD4+ T cells. Culture lasted approximately 10 days before CD4+ T cell isolation. Nobody among the vaccine recipients had prior SARS-CoV-2 infection (nucleocapsid antibodies were negative). No antigen is known for these receptors. Here immunoSEQ multiplex PCR was the method, and the copy in TCRdb shows in-frame clones only, minus some. The sample lists just under 75,000 clones, 65% to 85% seen once, with just under 3% in the top ten. The source material was CD4+ T cells from PBMCs cultured with HCoV-NL63 spike peptides, sampled before COVID-19 vaccination. These receptors were obtained from a human donor who received a COVID-19 vaccine.

This clone was detected only a few times. The CDR3 DNA is TGCGCCAGCAGATTGTGGGTTCAGCTGCCCCAGCATTTT. This sequence encodes CASRLWVQLPQHF. The chain carries TRBV10-1 and TRBJ1-5; D gene uncertain. V gave up 6 bases and J gave up 9 bases, with 15 bases separating them. This CDR3 has 13 amino acids. Germline V CDR1 and CDR2: WNHNN, SYGVQD (reference sequence).

Here the CDR3 reads CASSQGRGGGETQYF. The CDR3 DNA reads TGTGCCAGCAGCCAAGGTCGGGGGGGCGGAGAGACCCAGTACTTC. The chain carries TRBV14 and TRBJ2-5; 8 positions agree with TRBD2. Looked up from germline, CDR1 is SGHDN and CDR2 is FVKESK. The CDR3 sequence is 15 residues long. V shed 1 base and J 4 bases; nucleotides not matched to a gene: 5.

This chain uses TRBV7-2 with TRBJ2-5, with TRBD2 as a possible D gene (5 bases). Looked up from germline, CDR1 is SGHTA and CDR2 is FQGNSA. Trimming pared 1 base from V and 4 bases from J, leaving 7 bases between. The length of the CDR3 is 13 residues. CDR3 region: CASSLGAGETQYF. The CDR3 bases are TGTGCCAGCAGCTTAGGGGCGGGAGAGACCCAGTACTTC.

Written as DNA, the CDR3 is TGCGCCAGCAGTGACCCGGGGGCGAGTTTCACTGAAGCTTTCTTT. Translation: CASSDPGASFTEAFF. V is TRBV10-1 and J is TRBJ1-1, with D maybe TRBD1 (6 bases). Germline assignment: CDR1 WNHNN and CDR2 SYGVQD (reference sequence). V was trimmed by 3 bases and J by 4 bases, leaving 15 bases between them. The CDR3 runs 15 residues.

This chain connects TRBV15 to TRBJ2-1; D remains unclear. Looked up from germline, CDR1 is LNHNV and CDR2 is YYDKDF (reference sequence). The CDR3 has 13 residues. V lost 0 bases and J 5 bases, leaving 5 bases between the germline ends. The CDR3 nucleotides read TGTGCCACCAGCAGAGATCCTGACAATGAGCAGTTCTTC. It translates to CATSRDPDNEQFF.

The rearrangement joins TRBV24-1 to TRBJ1-1; D not resolved. V gave up 9 bases and J gave up 3 bases, with 13 bases separating them. The CDR3 has 13 amino acids. Germline V gives CDR1 KGHDR, CDR2 SFDVKD. The CDR3 bases are TGTGCCACCCGCGGAGGACGGGACACTGAAGCTTTCTTT. This encodes CATRGGRDTEAFF.

CDR3 amino acids: CASSLQGFTDTQYF. For the CDR3, the DNA is TGCGCCAGCAGCTTACAGGGATTCACAGATACGCAGTATTTT. The chain uses TRBV5-1 and TRBJ2-3, with D perhaps TRBD1 (6 bases). This CDR3 is 14 amino acids long. The V gene lost 2 bases and the J gene lost 2 bases, with 9 bases spanning the gap. CDR1 and CDR2 from the germline V gene are SGHRS and YFSETQ.

The rearrangement uses TRBV12-3 or TRBV12-4 and TRBJ1-6; no clear D. The CDR3 sequence is 11 residues long. V lost 6 bases, J lost 13 bases, and 10 bases lay in between. CDR3 DNA sequence: TGTGCCAGCAGGGAACGTGGGCCCCTCCACTTT. Translated, it gives CASRERGPLHF.

V is TRBV6-6 and J is TRBJ1-1; a weak D match, TRBD1 (5 bases). Trimming removed 7 bases at V and 1 base at J, with 10 bases between. Germline CDR1 is MNHNY and CDR2 is SVGAGI (reference sequence). This CDR3 spans 13 amino acids. The CDR3 DNA is TGTGCCAGCACCCAGGGCACGAACACTGAAGCTTTCTTT. Protein product: CASTQGTNTEAFF.

The chain joins TRBV2 to TRBJ2-3; weak D call: TRBD2 (6 bases). The CDR3 covers 14 residues. The germline V and J ends were trimmed by 3 bases and 5 bases, with 12 bases remaining between them. From germline, CDR1 is SNHLY and CDR2 FYNNEI. The CDR3 reads CASSEEGILDTQYF. CDR3 sequence (DNA): TGTGCCAGCAGTGAGGAGGGGATCTTAGATACGCAGTATTTT. The whole variable domain, filled in from reference TRBV2 and TRBJ2-3, reads EPEVTQTPSHQVTQMGQEVILRCVPISNHLYFYWYRQILGQKVEFLVSFYNNEISEKSEIFDDQFSVERPDGSNFTLKIRSTKLEDSAMYFCASSEEGILDTQYFGPGTRLTVL.

V usage is TRBV4-3 and J usage is TRBJ2-2; no clear D. Germline CDR1 LGHNA, CDR2 YSLEER. The CDR3 spans 13 residues. V dropped 4 bases and J dropped 3 bases, with 6 bases sitting between them. Here the CDR3 DNA reads TGCGCCAGCAGCCCCCGTGACACCGGGGAGCTGTTTTTT. Translation gives CASSPRDTGELFF.

V usage is TRBV5-3 and J usage is TRBJ2-7; D possibly corresponds to TRBD1 (6 bases). TRBV5-3 is designated an ORF whose function remains uncertain. The ends were cut back, 4 bases at V and 3 bases at J, with 23 bases in the middle. The CDR3 has 17 residues. The CDR3 loop reads CARSRHTGTKLSYEQYV. The CDR3 DNA reads TGTGCCAGAAGCCGACATACCGGGACAAAGCTTAGCTACGAGCAGTACGTC.

This chain links TRBV5-1 with TRBJ2-2; 10 nucleotides align to TRBD2. Per the germline V gene, CDR1 is SGHRS and CDR2 is YFSETQ. V lost 0 bases, J lost 7 bases, and 6 bases stayed unmatched. The CDR3 consists of 16 residues. The chain's CDR3 is CASSLGLAGDVGELFF. The DNA for the CDR3 is TGCGCCAGCAGCTTGGGTCTAGCGGGAGATGTCGGGGAGCTGTTTTTT.

The chain combines TRBV7-2 with TRBJ1-4; 10 nucleotides match TRBD1. Germline CDR1 SGHTA, CDR2 FQGNSA. V shed 4 bases and J 4 bases; nucleotides not matched to a gene: 3. The CDR3 has 15 amino acids. CDR3 sequence reads: CASSSDRGINEKLFF. Written as DNA, the CDR3 is TGTGCCAGCAGCTCGGACAGGGGGATTAATGAAAAACTGTTTTTT.

The chain has TRBV6-2 or TRBV6-3 and TRBJ2-1, with 11 bases matching TRBD1. CDR1 and CDR2 from the germline V gene are MNHEY and SVGEGT. Unmatched junction bases numbered 10, after V lost 7 bases and J lost 8 bases. The CDR3 has 15 amino acids. The CDR3 loop reads CASTPAGQGDYEQFF. The CDR3 bases are TGTGCCAGCACCCCGGCGGGACAGGGGGACTATGAGCAGTTCTTC.

The rearrangement links TRBV6-9 to TRBJ1-4; maybe TRBD1 (5 bases). The CDR3 loop spans 17 amino acids. V shed 3 bases and J shed 5 bases, with 19 bases lying between them. Germline V CDR1 and CDR2: MNHGY, SVAAGI. CDR3 loop: CASSYDTAAGPNEKLFF. Written as DNA, the CDR3 is TGTGCCAGCAGTTACGATACAGCGGCGGGGCCGAATGAAAAACTGTTTTTT.

The chain's CDR3 is CASRIQTGAYGYTF. The CDR3 nucleotides read TGTGCCAGCAGGATCCAGACAGGGGCCTATGGCTACACCTTC. This chain links TRBV7-2 with TRBJ1-2; TRBD1 aligns across 8 bases. The CDR3 is 14 residues long. Per germline, CDR1 SGHTA and CDR2 FQGNSA. V was clipped by 6 bases and J by 4 bases; unmatched bases: 7.

The CDR3 coding sequence is TGTGCCAGCAGCCCACGGGACGGTGAGACCCAGTACTTC. Amino acid sequence: CASSPRDGETQYF. This chain connects TRBV6-2 or TRBV6-3 to TRBJ2-5, with D perhaps being TRBD1 or TRBD2 (5 bases each). Germline V gene data show CDR1 as MNHEY and CDR2 as SVGEGT. V was shortened by 6 bases and J by 5 bases, with 13 bases between the two germline ends. This CDR3 is 13 amino acids long.

This CDR3 is CASSIPGGGETQYF. The CDR3, as DNA: TGTGCCAGTAGTATCCCTGGGGGGGGAGAGACCCAGTACTTC. The chain employs TRBV19 and TRBJ2-5, with 7 bases aligning to TRBD2. J was trimmed by 4 bases and V by 3 bases; bases with no gene match: 5. Germline values: CDR1 LNHDA, CDR2 SQIVND (reference sequence). The CDR3 is 14 residues long.

This sequence joins TRBV28 and TRBJ1-5; D gene ambiguous. The CDR3 runs 15 residues. Looked up from germline, CDR1 is MDHEN and CDR2 is SYDVKM. Trimming shortened V by 4 bases and J by 2 bases, and 12 bases separated the two germline ends. The chain's CDR3 is CASSSEGGGNQPQHF. The CDR3 DNA reads as TGTGCCAGCAGTTCCGAAGGCGGGGGCAATCAGCCCCAGCATTTT.

The genes are TRBV2 and TRBJ1-5; D gene unclear. V was cut by 5 bases and J by 1 base, with 6 bases left in between. The length of the CDR3 is 13 residues. CDR1 is SNHLY, CDR2 FYNNEI, per germline. DNA for the CDR3: TGTGCCAGCAGTCCGGAGAGCAATCAGCCCCAGCATTTT. This translates into CASSPESNQPQHF.

The chain uses TRBV19 and TRBJ1-1; TRBD1 agrees at 9 bases. Germline lookup yields CDR1 LNHDA and CDR2 SQIVND (reference sequence). This CDR3 is built from 15 residues. V trimming: 9 bases; J trimming: 2 bases; junction bases outside the gene matches: 10. CDR3 in amino acids: CASRNRGQRNTEAFF. The DNA for the CDR3 is TGTGCCAGCCGAAACAGGGGGCAGCGAAACACTGAAGCTTTCTTT.